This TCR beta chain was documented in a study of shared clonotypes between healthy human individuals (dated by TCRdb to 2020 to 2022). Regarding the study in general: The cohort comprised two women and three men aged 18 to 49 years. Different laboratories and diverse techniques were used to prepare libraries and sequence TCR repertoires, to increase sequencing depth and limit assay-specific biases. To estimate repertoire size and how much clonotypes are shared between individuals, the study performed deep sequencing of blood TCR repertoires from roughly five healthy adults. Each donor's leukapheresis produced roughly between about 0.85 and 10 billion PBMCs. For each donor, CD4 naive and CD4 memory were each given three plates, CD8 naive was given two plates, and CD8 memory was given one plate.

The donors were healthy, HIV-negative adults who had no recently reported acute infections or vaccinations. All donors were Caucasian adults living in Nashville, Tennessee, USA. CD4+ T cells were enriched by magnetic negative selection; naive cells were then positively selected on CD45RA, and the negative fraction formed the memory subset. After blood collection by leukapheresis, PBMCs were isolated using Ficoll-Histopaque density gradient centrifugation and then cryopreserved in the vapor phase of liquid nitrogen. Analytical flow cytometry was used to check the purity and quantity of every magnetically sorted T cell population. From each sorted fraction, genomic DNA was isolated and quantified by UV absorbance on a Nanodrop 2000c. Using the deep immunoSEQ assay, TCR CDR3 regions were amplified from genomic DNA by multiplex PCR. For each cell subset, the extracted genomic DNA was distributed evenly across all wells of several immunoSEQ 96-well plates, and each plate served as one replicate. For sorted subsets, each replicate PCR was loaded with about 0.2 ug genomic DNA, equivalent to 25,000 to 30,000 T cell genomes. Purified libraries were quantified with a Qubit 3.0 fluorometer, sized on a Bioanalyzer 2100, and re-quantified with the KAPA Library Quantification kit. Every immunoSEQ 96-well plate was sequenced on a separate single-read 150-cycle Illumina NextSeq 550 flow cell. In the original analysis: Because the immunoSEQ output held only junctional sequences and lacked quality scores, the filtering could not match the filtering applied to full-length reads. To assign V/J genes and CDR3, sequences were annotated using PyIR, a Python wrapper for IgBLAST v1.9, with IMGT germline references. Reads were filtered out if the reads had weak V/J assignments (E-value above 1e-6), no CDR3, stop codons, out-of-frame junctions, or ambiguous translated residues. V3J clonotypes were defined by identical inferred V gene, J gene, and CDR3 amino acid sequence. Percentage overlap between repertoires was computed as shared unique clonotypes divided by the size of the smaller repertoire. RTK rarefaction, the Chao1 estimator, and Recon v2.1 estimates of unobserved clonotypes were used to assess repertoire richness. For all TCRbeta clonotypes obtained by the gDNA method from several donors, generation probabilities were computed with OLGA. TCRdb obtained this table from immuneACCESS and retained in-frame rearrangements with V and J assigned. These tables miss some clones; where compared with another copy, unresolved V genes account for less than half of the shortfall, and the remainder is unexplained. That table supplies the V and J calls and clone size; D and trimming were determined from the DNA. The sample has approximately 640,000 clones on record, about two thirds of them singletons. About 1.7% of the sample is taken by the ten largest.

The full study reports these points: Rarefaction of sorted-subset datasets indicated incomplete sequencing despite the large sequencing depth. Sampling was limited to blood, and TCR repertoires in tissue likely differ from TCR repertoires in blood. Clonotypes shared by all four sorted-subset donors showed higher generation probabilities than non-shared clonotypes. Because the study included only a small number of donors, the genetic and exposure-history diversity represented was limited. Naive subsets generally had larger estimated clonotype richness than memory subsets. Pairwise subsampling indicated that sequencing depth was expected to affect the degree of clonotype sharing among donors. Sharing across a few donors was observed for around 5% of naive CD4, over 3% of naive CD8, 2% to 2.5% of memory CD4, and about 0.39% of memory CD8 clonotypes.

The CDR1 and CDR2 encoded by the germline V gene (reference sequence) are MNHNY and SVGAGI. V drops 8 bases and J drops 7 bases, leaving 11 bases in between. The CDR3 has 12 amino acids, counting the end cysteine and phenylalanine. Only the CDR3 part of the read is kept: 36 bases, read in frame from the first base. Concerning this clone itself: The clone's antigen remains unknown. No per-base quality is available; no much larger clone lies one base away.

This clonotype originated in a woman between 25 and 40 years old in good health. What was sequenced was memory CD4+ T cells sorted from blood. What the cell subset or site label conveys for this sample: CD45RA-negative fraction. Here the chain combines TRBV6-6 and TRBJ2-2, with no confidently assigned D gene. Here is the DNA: TGTGCCAGCGCCCTCGGTTACGGGGAGCTGTTTTTT. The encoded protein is CASALGYGELFF.